Reported below is one TCR beta chain. The record originates from a study of shared clonotypes between healthy human individuals. The CDR3 totals 14 residues. V gave up 8 bases and J gave up 6 bases, with 19 bases separating them. Germline CDR1 is SGHRS and CDR2 is YFSETQ. The data were produced by immunoSEQ multiplex PCR, yet TCRdb's version contains in-frame clones alone and is incomplete. The sample records some 2,500,000 clones, just under 95% being singletons. There were no recent acute infections or vaccinations among the donors, who were healthy HIV-negative adults. The source is a man aged 18 to 30 in good health. Some clones in this sample may be carry-over from other donors' samples. Sequencing used naive CD4+ T cells from PBMCs. Subset given: CD45RA+ positively selected. The rearrangement joins TRBV5-1 to TRBJ2-3, with D possibly being TRBD2 (6 bases). The CDR3 DNA reads TGCGCCAGTCGGGACGGGAGTGTGAGGGATACGCAGTATTTT. Its protein is CASRDGSVRDTQYF.